This T cell receptor (beta chain) was profiled in a study of T cell repertoires in cytomegalovirus infection. Trimming took off 6 bases at V and 1 base at J, with 9 bases between the two ends. In germline, CDR1 is LNHDA, CDR2 SQIVND (reference sequence). The CDR3 is made up of 13 amino acids. TCRdb reprocessed the reads with MiXCR, giving one entry per CDR3 protein. The sample consists of 290,000 or so distinct CDR3 sequences, roughly a tenth of them appearing once. In this sample, this clonotype turned up many times. The sequenced sample was PBMCs. The receptor comes from a human donor in good health (CMV status not recorded). Some clones in this sample may be carry-over from other donors' samples. V gene TRBV19 combines with J gene TRBJ1-1, with TRBD1 as a possible D gene (6 bases). This chain's CDR3 is CASRIQGNTEAFF. CDR3 nucleotides: TGTGCCAGTAGAATACAGGGGAACACTGAAGCTTTCTTT.